Listed here are 18 T cell receptor beta chains from one sample, sequenced in a study of cytomegalovirus exposure and HLA in healthy donors. Primers included in the PCR were 60 Vbeta and 13 Jbeta primers. Method: immunoSEQ multiplex PCR; TCRdb's copy keeps in-frame clones and lacks some. The sample lists some 190,000 clones, roughly 77% seen once, with 4% to 5% in the top ten. The sequenced sample consisted of PBMCs. The receptors were sampled from a man aged 30 to 45 in good health and CMV-seropositive.

This clone occurred a few times. This chain links TRBV5-1 with TRBJ2-5; 13 bases are shared with TRBD2. V was clipped by 4 bases and J by 5 bases; unmatched bases: 8. The length of the CDR3 is 16 residues. Germline CDR1 and CDR2: SGHRS and YFSETQ. The CDR3 coding sequence is TGCGCCAGCAGCCTCCGACCACTAGCGGGGGGGGAGACCCAGTACTTC. This encodes CASSLRPLAGGETQYF.

The V gene is TRBV10-3, the J gene TRBJ2-2; tentative D call: TRBD2 (6 bases). Trimming took off 2 bases at V and 5 bases at J, with 15 bases between the two ends. CDR3 length: 16 amino acids. The germline V gene has CDR1 ENHRY and CDR2 SYGVKD. The CDR3 loop is CAISEGVAGTTGELFF. The CDR3 coding sequence is TGTGCCATCAGTGAGGGGGTTGCGGGAACAACCGGGGAGCTGTTTTTT.

Of note for this clone: The junction shows a germline mismatch at one end, possibly a read error. The chain joins TRBV7-3 to TRBJ1-1; 8 bases are shared with TRBD1. Germline V CDR1 and CDR2: SGHTA, FQGTGA. The CDR3 covers 12 residues. As DNA, the CDR3 is TGCGCCAGCAGCCAGGGGGCGGATGAAGCTTTCTTT. It is translated as CASSQGADEAFF.

This clone has more than one count but fewer than ten. CDR3 region: CAWRPRGGEQFF. CDR3 in DNA: TGTGCCTGGAGACCCCGGGGGGGTGAGCAGTTCTTC. The rearrangement uses TRBV30 and TRBJ2-1; the match to TRBD2 covers 8 bases. The CDR3 is 12 amino acids. The V and J ends lost 3 bases and 9 bases, in that order; junction bases with no gene match: 4. Germline CDR1 and CDR2: GTSNPN and SVGIG (reference sequence).

This clone was observed a single time. V usage is TRBV5-8 and J usage is TRBJ1-6; D gene unclear. Trimming pared 3 bases from V and 6 bases from J, leaving 7 bases between. Germline loops: CDR1 SGHTS, CDR2 YDEGEE. The CDR3 has 13 amino acids. The CDR3 reads CASSYHSNSPLHF. CDR3 coding DNA: TGTGCCAGCAGCTACCATAGTAATTCACCCCTCCACTTT.

The genes are TRBV11-1 and TRBJ2-6, with a weak D call TRBD1 (5 bases). V was shortened by 6 bases and J by 0 bases, with 9 bases between the two germline ends. The CDR3 covers 15 residues. Per germline, CDR1 SGHAT and CDR2 FQDESV (reference sequence). The CDR3 region has the DNA TGTGCCAGCAGGCGACAGCTCTCTGGGGCCAACGTCCTGACTTTC. This gives the protein CASRRQLSGANVLTF.

The CDR3: CASSPPVGSGRGEQFF. DNA of the CDR3: TGTGCCAGCAGCCCTCCCGTAGGTAGCGGGAGGGGTGAGCAGTTCTTC. V is TRBV9 and J is TRBJ2-1; 11 bases map to TRBD2. Looked up from germline, CDR1 is SGDLS and CDR2 is YYNGEE. This CDR3 spans 16 amino acids. The J segment lost 9 bases and the V segment lost 4 bases, leaving 12 bases of the junction unmatched.

J is TRBJ2-5 and V is TRBV5-4; 7 positions match TRBD2. CDR3 length: 15 residues. Germline lookup yields CDR1 SGHNT and CDR2 YYREEE (reference sequence). V shed 0 bases, J shed 5 bases, and the junction held 7 bases outside the gene matches. CDR3 sequence reads: CASSLEGTMGETQYF. In DNA, the CDR3 is TGTGCCAGCAGCTTGGAGGGGACTATGGGGGAGACCCAGTACTTC.

The chain carries TRBV14 and TRBJ2-1; D is uncertain. The CDR3 contains 16 residues. Trimming pared 0 bases from V and 4 bases from J, leaving 13 bases between. Germline V CDR1 and CDR2: SGHDN, FVKESK. The CDR3 DNA reads TGTGCCAGCAGCCAAGAGTGGGCACGAACGTACAATGAGCAGTTCTTC. As protein: CASSQEWARTYNEQFF.

This clone showed up just a few times. The V call is TRBV7-9, the J call TRBJ2-7; no clear D gene. Trimming removed 5 bases at V and 2 bases at J, with 13 bases between. Germline CDR1 and CDR2: SEHNR and FQNEAQ (reference sequence). CDR3 length: 14 residues. The CDR3 sequence is CASSPSSVTYEQYF. In nucleotides, the CDR3 is TGTGCCAGCAGCCCTTCCAGTGTTACCTACGAGCAGTACTTC.

This rearrangement joins TRBV10-2 to TRBJ1-2; a weak D match, TRBD1 (5 bases). The CDR3 covers 17 residues. V lost 3 bases to trimming and J lost 4 bases, with 21 bases between them. Per the germline V gene, CDR1 is WSHSY and CDR2 is SAAADI. CDR3 loop: CASSDGPGSGNFYGYTF. The CDR3 DNA reads as TGCGCCAGCAGTGATGGGCCAGGGTCAGGAAACTTCTATGGCTACACCTTC.

The chain links TRBV7-2 to TRBJ1-2, with 7 positions matching TRBD1. Unmatched junction bases numbered 6, after V lost 4 bases and J lost 4 bases. The CDR3 is 14 amino acids. Germline values: CDR1 SGHTA, CDR2 FQGNSA. CDR3 in amino acids: CASSSGQPPYGYTF. As DNA, the CDR3 is TGTGCCAGCAGCTCGGGACAGCCCCCCTATGGCTACACCTTC.

The chain joins TRBV5-1 to TRBJ2-2; weak D call: TRBD1 (6 bases). This CDR3 comprises 19 residues. Trimming shortened V by 4 bases and J by 5 bases, and 27 bases separated the two germline ends. Per the germline V gene, CDR1 is SGHRS and CDR2 is YFSETQ. CDR3 protein: CASSLGPPAGTQGTGELFF. In DNA, the CDR3 is TGCGCCAGCAGCCTGGGGCCTCCCGCCGGGACCCAGGGGACCGGGGAGCTGTTTTTT.

The chain employs TRBV9 and TRBJ1-2, with no clear D. Germline V lookup: CDR1 SGDLS, CDR2 YYNGEE. Between the trimmed V and J ends, which lost 0 bases and 0 bases, there was a span of 6 bases. The CDR3 contains 14 residues. As DNA, the CDR3 is TGTGCCAGCAGCGTAGGACGGGCTAACTATGGCTACACCTTC. Translation gives CASSVGRANYGYTF.

In this sample, this clone turned up a few times. Additional DNA sequences in this sample encode the identical CDR3. The J gene is TRBJ1-1, the V gene TRBV7-3; no reliable D call. CDR3 length: 13 amino acids. Trimming stripped 1 base from V and 3 bases from J, with 6 bases between. Per germline, CDR1 SGHTA and CDR2 FQGTGA. The chain's CDR3 is CASSLMEDTEAFF. The CDR3 coding sequence is TGTGCCAGCAGCTTAATGGAGGACACTGAAGCTTTCTTT. Supplemented by reference TRBV7-3 and TRBJ1-1, the full variable domain reads GAGVSQTPSNKVTEKGKYVELRCDPISGHTALYWYRQSLGQGPEFLIYFQGTGAADDSGLPNDRFFAVRPEGSVSTLKIQRTERGDSAVYLCASSLMEDTEAFFGQGTRLTVV.

This clone was detected only once. The chain carries TRBV14 and TRBJ2-2; 9 bases are a match to TRBD1. V was pared by 4 bases and J by 3 bases, with 9 bases of the junction left unmatched. The CDR3 runs 17 residues. Germline values: CDR1 SGHDN, CDR2 FVKESK. This CDR3 reads CASSPLLGQGHTGELFF. In DNA form, the CDR3 reads TGTGCCAGCAGCCCACTACTGGGACAGGGTCACACCGGGGAGCTGTTTTTT.

CDR3 in DNA: TGTGCCAGCAGCCCTTGGACTAGCGGAGCGGCACCGGAGACCCAGTACTTC. It encodes CASSPWTSGAAPETQYF. This chain joins TRBV7-9 and TRBJ2-5, with 10 bases lining up with TRBD2. The CDR3 is 17 amino acids. V lost 5 bases, J lost 5 bases, and 14 bases stayed unmatched. CDR1 is SEHNR, CDR2 FQNEAQ, per germline (reference sequence).

V and J are TRBV5-6 and TRBJ1-2; TRBD1 agrees at 8 bases. This CDR3 has 17 amino acids. The V segment lost 0 bases and the J segment 0 bases; nucleotides outside the gene matches: 7. Per the germline V gene, CDR1 is SGHDT and CDR2 is YYEEEE. CDR3 region: CASSLGSRGPPNYGYTF. Here the CDR3 DNA reads TGTGCCAGCAGCTTGGGGAGCAGGGGGCCTCCTAACTATGGCTACACCTTC.